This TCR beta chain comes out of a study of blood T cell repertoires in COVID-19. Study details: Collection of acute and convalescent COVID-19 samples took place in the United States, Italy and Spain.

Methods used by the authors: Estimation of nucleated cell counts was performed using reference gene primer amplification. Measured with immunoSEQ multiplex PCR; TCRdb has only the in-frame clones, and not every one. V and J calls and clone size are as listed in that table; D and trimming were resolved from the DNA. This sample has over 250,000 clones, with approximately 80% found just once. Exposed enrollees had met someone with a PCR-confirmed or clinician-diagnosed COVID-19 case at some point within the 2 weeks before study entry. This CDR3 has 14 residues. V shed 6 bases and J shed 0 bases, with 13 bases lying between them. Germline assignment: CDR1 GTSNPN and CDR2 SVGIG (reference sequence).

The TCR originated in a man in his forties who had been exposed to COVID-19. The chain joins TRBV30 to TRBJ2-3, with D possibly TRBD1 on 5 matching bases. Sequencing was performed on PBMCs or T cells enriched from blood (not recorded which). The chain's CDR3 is CACRRTSSTDTQYF. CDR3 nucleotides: TGTGCCTGCCGCCGGACAAGTAGCACAGATACGCAGTATTTT.